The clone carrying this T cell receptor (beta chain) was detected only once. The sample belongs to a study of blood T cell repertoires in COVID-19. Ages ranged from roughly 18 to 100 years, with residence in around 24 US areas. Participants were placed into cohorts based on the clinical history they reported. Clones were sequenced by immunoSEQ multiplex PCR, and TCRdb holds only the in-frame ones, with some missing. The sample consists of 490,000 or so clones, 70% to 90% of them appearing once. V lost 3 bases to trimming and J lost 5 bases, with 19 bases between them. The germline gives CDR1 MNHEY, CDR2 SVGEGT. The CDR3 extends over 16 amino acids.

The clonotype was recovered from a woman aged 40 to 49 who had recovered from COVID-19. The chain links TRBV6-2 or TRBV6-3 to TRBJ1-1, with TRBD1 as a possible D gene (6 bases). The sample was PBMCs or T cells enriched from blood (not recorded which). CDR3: CASSYLGGAMRTEAFF. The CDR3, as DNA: TGTGCCAGCAGTTATCTTGGGGGCGCGATGAGGACTGAAGCTTTCTTT.